This T cell receptor beta chain came from a study of memory CD4+ T cells and cytomegalovirus serostatus. Details on this clone: The antigen remains undetermined.

Single viable CD3+CD4+CD8-CD45RO+ cells were sorted as the memory CD4+ T cells. Sequencing was performed with immunoSEQ multiplex PCR; in TCRdb, only in-frame clones are kept and a portion is missing. The table lists 35,000 to 45,000 clones, 70% to 80% of them singletons. Overall study findings and caveats: About two fifths of the roughly 150 known CMV-associated TCRbeta sequences appeared in CD4+ memory. Suggested: most of the CMV-linked TCR signature lies in CD4+ memory cells.

Trimming took 5 bases from V and 12 from J; bases not matched to a gene: 15. The CDR3 covers 16 residues. The germline V gene has CDR1 SGHTA and CDR2 FQGTGA. The TCR was taken from an adult in good health and CMV-seropositive. The specimen was memory CD4+ T cells from blood. This sequence joins TRBV7-3 and TRBJ2-1; 11 bases agree with TRBD2. The CDR3 spells CASSPSSGRSQGRQFF. Here the CDR3 DNA reads TGTGCCAGCAGCCCTTCTAGCGGGAGGTCCCAGGGGCGGCAGTTCTTC. The whole variable domain, remainder taken from reference TRBV7-3 and TRBJ2-1, is GAGVSQTPSNKVTEKGKYVELRCDPISGHTALYWYRQSLGQGPEFLIYFQGTGAADDSGLPNDRFFAVRPEGSVSTLKIQRTERGDSAVYLCASSPSSGRSQGRQFFGPGTRLTVL.